This T cell receptor (beta chain) appears in the sequencing data of a study of T-cell memory formation after mild COVID-19. Findings of the study overall: Memory sampled before infection contained some responding clones, suggesting cross-reactive memory joined.

TCRdb reprocessed the 5' RACE reads via MiXCR and lists one record per CDR3 protein. The sample lists around 80,000 distinct CDR3 sequences; roughly 13% were seen once. Between the trimmed V and J ends, which lost 5 bases and 4 bases, there was a span of 17 bases. Per the germline V gene, CDR1 is SEHNR and CDR2 is FQNEAQ (reference sequence). CDR3 length equals 15 residues. In its sample, this clonotype was seen a few times. What it binds is unknown. The sequence derives from a man aged 18 to 30 who had mild COVID-19 (a few samples of this study predate the infection). Cell type and time point are not known. This chain connects TRBV7-9 to TRBJ1-1; maybe TRBD1 (6 bases). The sample comprised PBMCs or a T cell subset sorted from them (not recorded which). CDR3 DNA sequence: TGTGCCAGCAGCCAGCCCCAGGGGTTGGCCACTGAAGCTTTCTTT. Translating gives CASSQPQGLATEAFF. Drawing the rest from reference TRBV7-9 and TRBJ1-1, the complete variable domain is DTGVSQNPRHKITKRGQNVTFRCDPISEHNRLYWYRQTLGQGPEFLTYFQNEAQLEKSRLLSDRFSAERPKGSFSTLEIQRTEQGDSAMYLCASSQPQGLATEAFFGQGTRLTVV.